This T cell receptor beta chain was sequenced for a study of T cell responses to AZD1222 COVID-19 vaccine. Study-level information: The analysis combined second doses at about 4 or about 12 weeks.

To note about this clone: Its antigen is unknown.

Study-wide results and limits: Among spike-specific TCRs, nearly half reportedly target unmutated variant regions. Repertoire collection took place solely once the T cell response had peaked.

In germline, CDR1 is GTSNPN, CDR2 SVGIG (reference sequence). The CDR3 is 11 amino acids. V shed 0 bases and J shed 7 bases, with 6 bases lying between them. The protocol was immunoSEQ multiplex PCR, while the TCRdb copy is restricted to in-frame clones and leaves out a portion. The sample has about 150,000 clones; about 88% are singletons. The sequencing here drew on peripheral blood, taken on day 0 of AZD1222 vaccination. The sequence derives from an adult in good health. This sequence joins TRBV30 and TRBJ2-5, with no clear D. The DNA of the CDR3 is TGTGCCTGGAGTGTACTGGGGACCCAGTACTTC. It specifies CAWSVLGTQYF. Full variable domain (remainder filled in from reference TRBV30 and TRBJ2-5): SQTIHQWPATLVQPVGSPLSLECTVEGTSNPNLYWYRQAAGRGLQLLFYSVGIGQISSEVPQNLSASRPQDRQFILSSKKLLLSDSGFYLCAWSVLGTQYFGPGTRLLVL.